The rows below give T cell receptor beta chains drawn from one sample of a study of T-cell reconstitution after alpha-beta-depleted transplantation in children. TCRdb reprocessed the PCR reads with MiXCR, giving one entry per CDR3 protein. The sample carries 600,000 to 800,000 distinct CDR3 sequences, around 13% recorded once. Sequencing was performed on PBMCs, taken before TCRalphabeta/CD19-depleted stem cell transplant. The receptor source for this set is a girl aged 2 to 9 with congenital amegakaryocytic thrombocytopenia, due to receive a stem cell transplant. The CDR3 runs from the conserved cysteine through the conserved F or W. Fields, in order: clone size, J gene, D gene, V gene, CDR3 DNA, CDR3 protein. A D gene is named only where the DNA matches it firmly. Clone size, where shown, is once, few, many, or a class for clones that have expanded.

abundance: -
j_gene: TRBJ2-1
d_gene: TRBD2
v_gene: TRBV12-3/TRBV12-4
CDR3nt: TGTGCCAGCAGTCATAGCGGGAGGGCCGATGAGCAGTTCTTC
CDR3aa: CASSHSGRADEQFF

abundance: many
j_gene: TRBJ2-1
d_gene: -
v_gene: TRBV5-1
CDR3nt: TGCGCCAGCAGCTTTGCGGCCAACTATTACAATGAGCAGTTCTTC
CDR3aa: CASSFAANYYNEQFF

abundance: many
j_gene: TRBJ2-7
d_gene: TRBD2
v_gene: TRBV20-1
CDR3nt: TGCAGTGCTCGACTAGCGAATGCCTACGAGCAGTACTTC
CDR3aa: CSARLANAYEQYF

abundance: -
j_gene: TRBJ2-1
d_gene: TRBD2
v_gene: TRBV12-3/TRBV12-4
CDR3nt: TGTGCCAGCAGTTTTCGCGGGAGGGACAATGAGCAGTTCTTC
CDR3aa: CASSFRGRDNEQFF

abundance: many
j_gene: TRBJ2-3
d_gene: -
v_gene: TRBV9
CDR3nt: TGTGCCAGCGGAGGGGGGGCAGATACGCAGTATTTT
CDR3aa: CASGGGADTQYF

abundance: -
j_gene: TRBJ2-5
d_gene: -
v_gene: TRBV18
CDR3nt: TGTGCCAGCTCACCGAGATCGACAGGCGGGGAGACCCAGTACTTC
CDR3aa: CASSPRSTGGETQYF

abundance: many
j_gene: TRBJ2-3
d_gene: -
v_gene: TRBV12-3/TRBV12-4
CDR3nt: TGTGCCAGCAGTCCCTCTCGACCCGCAGATACGCAGTATTTT
CDR3aa: CASSPSRPADTQYF

abundance: many
j_gene: TRBJ1-2
d_gene: -
v_gene: TRBV29-1
CDR3nt: TGCAGCGTACTCCGGGAGACTCTGGGCTACACCTTC
CDR3aa: CSVLRETLGYTF

abundance: many
j_gene: TRBJ1-6
d_gene: -
v_gene: TRBV24-1
CDR3nt: TGTGCCACCAGTGACCCCTCCGGGGGTGATTCACCCCTCCACTTT
CDR3aa: CATSDPSGGDSPLHF

abundance: many
j_gene: TRBJ1-2
d_gene: -
v_gene: TRBV10-3
CDR3nt: TGTGCCATCAGTGCGGCTGATGGCTACACCTTC
CDR3aa: CAISAADGYTF

abundance: many
j_gene: TRBJ1-1
d_gene: TRBD1
v_gene: TRBV29-1
CDR3nt: TGCAGCGTTGTCACGCCGGCAGGGGGGATGAACACTGAAGCTTTCTTT
CDR3aa: CSVVTPAGGMNTEAFF

abundance: -
j_gene: TRBJ2-5
d_gene: TRBD1
v_gene: TRBV5-5
CDR3nt: TGTGCCAGCAGCTGGCCAATCAGGGGGCGCATTGGTGAGACCCAGTACTTC
CDR3aa: CASSWPIRGRIGETQYF

abundance: many
j_gene: TRBJ2-5
d_gene: -
v_gene: TRBV29-1
CDR3nt: TGCAGCGCGGACAGGGAGCGGGGAGAGACCCAGTACTTC
CDR3aa: CSADRERGETQYF

abundance: many
j_gene: TRBJ2-2
d_gene: -
v_gene: TRBV15
CDR3nt: TGTGCCACCAGCACGAACAGGGATTCAATTTCCGGGGAGCTGTTTTTT
CDR3aa: CATSTNRDSISGELFF

abundance: -
j_gene: TRBJ2-7
d_gene: -
v_gene: TRBV29-1
CDR3nt: TGCAGCCCGAAGGCCAGGACGGAGTCCTACGAGCAGTACTTC
CDR3aa: CSPKARTESYEQYF

abundance: -
j_gene: TRBJ1-1
d_gene: -
v_gene: TRBV20-1
CDR3nt: TGCAGTGCTAGAAGGGCGGGGAACACTGAAGCTTTCTTT
CDR3aa: CSARRAGNTEAFF

abundance: few
j_gene: TRBJ2-6
d_gene: TRBD1
v_gene: TRBV5-1
CDR3nt: TGCGCCAGCAGCCACTCCATCGGACAGGGGGCCTCTGGGGCCAACGTCCTGACTTTC
CDR3aa: CASSHSIGQGASGANVLTF

abundance: few
j_gene: TRBJ2-1
d_gene: -
v_gene: TRBV29-1
CDR3nt: TGCAGCGTAGACAAATCGGACAATGAGCAGTTCTTC
CDR3aa: CSVDKSDNEQFF

abundance: -
j_gene: TRBJ2-7
d_gene: -
v_gene: TRBV20-1
CDR3nt: TGCAGTGCAGTCAGGGGTTTTGGGTCCTACGAGCAGTACTTC
CDR3aa: CSAVRGFGSYEQYF

abundance: -
j_gene: TRBJ2-1
d_gene: -
v_gene: TRBV7-2
CDR3nt: TGTGCCAGCAGCTTTTTAGGTTACAATGAGCAGTTCTTC
CDR3aa: CASSFLGYNEQFF

abundance: -
j_gene: TRBJ2-3
d_gene: TRBD2
v_gene: TRBV12-3/TRBV12-4
CDR3nt: TGTGCCAGCAGGCGGCGGGATCTAGCGGGAGGGCCTTCAGATACGCAGTATTTT
CDR3aa: CASRRRDLAGGPSDTQYF

abundance: many
j_gene: TRBJ2-1
d_gene: TRBD1
v_gene: TRBV6-1
CDR3nt: TGTGCCAGCAGTCCTAACACAGGGGTATACAATGAGCAGTTCTTC
CDR3aa: CASSPNTGVYNEQFF

abundance: few
j_gene: TRBJ2-2
d_gene: -
v_gene: TRBV3-1
CDR3nt: TGTGCCAGCAGCCAGGGTAGCGGAGGTCACACCGGGGAGCTGTTTTTT
CDR3aa: CASSQGSGGHTGELFF

abundance: many
j_gene: TRBJ2-1
d_gene: -
v_gene: TRBV19
CDR3nt: TGTGCCAGTAGTATGACAGAAACCTACAATGAGCAGTTCTTC
CDR3aa: CASSMTETYNEQFF

abundance: -
j_gene: TRBJ2-1
d_gene: TRBD2
v_gene: TRBV12-5
CDR3nt: TGTGCTAGTCGGCGGGAGATAAATGAGCAGTTCTTC
CDR3aa: CASRREINEQFF

abundance: few
j_gene: TRBJ2-1
d_gene: TRBD2
v_gene: TRBV12-3/TRBV12-4
CDR3nt: TGTGCCAGCAGTACCAGCGGGAGTCCGATGGATGAGCAGTTCTTC
CDR3aa: CASSTSGSPMDEQFF

abundance: many
j_gene: TRBJ2-3
d_gene: -
v_gene: TRBV18
CDR3nt: TGTGCCAGCTCACCACCGGACTACCGTGGTCCCACAGATACGCAGTATTTT
CDR3aa: CASSPPDYRGPTDTQYF

abundance: once
j_gene: TRBJ2-1
d_gene: -
v_gene: TRBV16
CDR3nt: TGTGCCAGCAGCCAATCGTGGGAGCTTGAGCAGTTCTTC
CDR3aa: CASSQSWELEQFF

abundance: few
j_gene: TRBJ2-2
d_gene: -
v_gene: TRBV12-3/TRBV12-4
CDR3nt: TGTGCCAGCAGTTTTTCCGGGAGAAGGAACACCGGGGAGCTGTTTTTT
CDR3aa: CASSFSGRRNTGELFF

abundance: many
j_gene: TRBJ2-5
d_gene: -
v_gene: TRBV19
CDR3nt: TGTGCCAGTAGTATAGTGAGTGGCGGGGAGACCCAGTACTTC
CDR3aa: CASSIVSGGETQYF

abundance: -
j_gene: TRBJ2-1
d_gene: TRBD2
v_gene: TRBV19
CDR3nt: TGTGCCAGTAGTATTCGGAGCGGGAGGACCAGTTCCAATGAGCAGTTCTTC
CDR3aa: CASSIRSGRTSSNEQFF

abundance: many
j_gene: TRBJ2-7
d_gene: -
v_gene: TRBV27
CDR3nt: TGTGCCAGCAGTCTCCAAGGGACAATCCCCTACGAGCAGTACTTC
CDR3aa: CASSLQGTIPYEQYF

abundance: many
j_gene: TRBJ1-1
d_gene: TRBD1
v_gene: TRBV10-3
CDR3nt: TGTGCCACCATCCGGGACAGAGACGCTGAAGCTTTCTTT
CDR3aa: CATIRDRDAEAFF

abundance: -
j_gene: TRBJ2-1
d_gene: TRBD2
v_gene: TRBV11-1
CDR3nt: TGTGCCAGCAGCATAGGGGGCGGGAGGGCCAGAATTGAGCAGTTCTTC
CDR3aa: CASSIGGGRARIEQFF

abundance: few
j_gene: TRBJ2-2
d_gene: -
v_gene: TRBV5-1
CDR3nt: TGCGCCAGCAGCTTGGACTCCGCGAACACCGGGGAGCTGTTTTTT
CDR3aa: CASSLDSANTGELFF

abundance: many
j_gene: TRBJ2-2
d_gene: -
v_gene: TRBV5-1
CDR3nt: TGTGCCAGCAGCTTAGTGGGGCCTGGCACCGGGGAGCTGTTTTTT
CDR3aa: CASSLVGPGTGELFF

abundance: many
j_gene: TRBJ2-5
d_gene: TRBD1
v_gene: TRBV3-1
CDR3nt: TGTGCCAGCAGCCAAGGTGACAGGGGGCTTCAAGAGACCCAGTACTTC
CDR3aa: CASSQGDRGLQETQYF

abundance: -
j_gene: TRBJ1-2
d_gene: TRBD1
v_gene: TRBV12-3/TRBV12-4
CDR3nt: TGTGCCAGCAGTCATACGGGGGACAGAGCTAACTATGGCTACACCTTC
CDR3aa: CASSHTGDRANYGYTF